This paragraph reports one T cell receptor beta chain. Its antigen is currently unknown. Controls had myeloablative marrow grafts with methotrexate and calcineurin inhibitor, sampled at 1 year. The CDR3 runs 14 residues. Losses at the gene ends were 10 bases for V and 4 bases for J; bases not matched to a gene: 11. CDR1 is LNHDA and CDR2 is SQIVND in the germline V gene (reference sequence). Sequencing was performed with immunoSEQ multiplex PCR; in TCRdb, only in-frame clones are kept and a portion is missing. The sample holds about 20,000 clones, 80% to 90% seen once. This sample stems from a study of T cells after posttransplantation cyclophosphamide. Study results and limitations: Donor-recipient repertoire similarity was low at 1-2 months, rising over year one. TRB overlap between skin or GI tissue T cells and blood was limited. TRB clonality was highly associated with recipient CMV seropositivity and reactivation.

The input for sequencing was PBMCs, taken around 370 days after allogeneic stem cell transplant with calcineurin inhibitor and methotrexate. The TCR was taken from a female patient in her thirties or forties who received an allogeneic stem cell transplant from an unrelated donor, was CMV-positive, and had acute and chronic GVHD. Some of the T cells might come from the graft donor. The chain joins TRBV19 to TRBJ2-3, with 7 positions matching TRBD2. CDR3 residues: CATEGRERADTQYF. The DNA for the CDR3 is TGTGCCACCGAAGGGCGGGAGAGGGCAGATACGCAGTATTTT.